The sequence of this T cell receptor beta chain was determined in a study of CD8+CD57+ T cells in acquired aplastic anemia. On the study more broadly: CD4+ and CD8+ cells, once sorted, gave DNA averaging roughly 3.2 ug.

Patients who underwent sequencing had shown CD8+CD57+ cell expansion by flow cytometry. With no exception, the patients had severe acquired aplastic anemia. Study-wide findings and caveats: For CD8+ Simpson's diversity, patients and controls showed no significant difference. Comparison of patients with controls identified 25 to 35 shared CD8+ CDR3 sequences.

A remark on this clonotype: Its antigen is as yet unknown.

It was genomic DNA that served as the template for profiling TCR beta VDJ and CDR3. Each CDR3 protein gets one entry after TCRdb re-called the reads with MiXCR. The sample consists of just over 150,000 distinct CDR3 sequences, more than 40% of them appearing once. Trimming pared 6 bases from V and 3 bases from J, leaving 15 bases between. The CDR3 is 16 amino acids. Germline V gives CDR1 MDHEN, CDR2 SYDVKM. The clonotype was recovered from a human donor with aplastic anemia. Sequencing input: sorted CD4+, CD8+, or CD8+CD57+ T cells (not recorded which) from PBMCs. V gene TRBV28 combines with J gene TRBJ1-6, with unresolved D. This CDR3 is CASSPRPGSYNSPLHF. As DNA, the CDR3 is TGTGCCAGCAGCCCAAGGCCGGGGAGCTATAATTCACCCCTCCACTTT.